The clone carrying this TCR beta chain was counted only a few times. Its antigen is not known. The sample is drawn from a study of T cells in Graves' hyperthyroidism and ophthalmopathy. As for the study in general: Initial diagnosis, before any treatment, was when peripheral blood was collected.

Template material for amplifying TCR beta CDR3 regions consisted of RNA transcripts. First-round RT-PCR of the TCR CDR3 relied on the HTBI primer set. TCRdb reanalysed the multiplex PCR reads using MiXCR and keeps one entry per CDR3 protein. The data contain about 480,000 distinct CDR3 sequences, roughly an eighth of them singletons. V was pared by 7 bases and J by 7 bases, with 7 bases of the junction left unmatched. The CDR3 has 13 residues. Germline values: CDR1 SQVTM, CDR2 ANQGSEA. The authors deemed Graves' hyperthyroidism stable absent ophthalmopathy progression within 18 months. Study results and caveats: Most thyroid clonotypes with frequency above 0.001 were detected in blood.

The sequenced sample was blood. The chain joins TRBV29-1 to TRBJ1-5, with 10 bases aligning to TRBD1. This clonotype was obtained from a woman under 30 with Graves' hyperthyroidism. For the CDR3, the DNA is TGCAGCGCCCGGGACAGGGGAGACCAGCCCCAGCATTTT. Protein sequence: CSARDRGDQPQHF.